The rows below give T cell receptor beta chains drawn from one sample of a study of blood T cell repertoires in COVID-19. Clones were sequenced by immunoSEQ multiplex PCR, and TCRdb holds only the in-frame ones, with some missing. The table records approximately 190,000 clones, roughly four fifths of them present only once. Sequencing was carried out using peripheral blood. These receptors were collected from a woman in her thirties or forties with acute or convalescent COVID-19. Both conserved end residues are part of each CDR3. The order of the fields is clone size, J gene, V gene, D gene, CDR3 protein, CDR3 DNA. D genes are given only for firm matches. Clone size is stated in some rows and not others, as once, few, many or a class when expanded.

>-|TRBJ2-1|TRBV7-2|-
CASSATGTYNEQFF
TGTGCCAGCAGCGCCACCGGGACTTACAATGAGCAGTTCTTC
>-|TRBJ2-1|TRBV10-3|-
CAIGQDYFDGQFF
TGTGCCATAGGTCAGGACTACTTCGATGGGCAGTTCTTC
>few|TRBJ2-1|TRBV2|TRBD2
CASIQSGGPAYNEQFF
TGTGCCAGCATTCAAAGCGGGGGGCCCGCCTACAATGAGCAGTTCTTC
>-|TRBJ2-7|TRBV6-5|-
CASSYSRDYEQYF
TGTGCCAGCAGTTATTCGAGGGACTACGAGCAGTACTTC
>-|TRBJ1-4|TRBV28|-
CASSLRQINEKLFF
TGTGCCAGCAGTTTAAGACAGATTAATGAAAAACTGTTTTTT
>-|TRBJ1-1|TRBV28|-
CASSLPNTGTDEAFF
TGTGCCAGCAGTTTACCGAATACAGGTACCGATGAAGCTTTCTTT
>-|TRBJ1-5|TRBV3-1/TRBV3-2|-
CASSLQVGQPQHF
TGTGCCAGCAGCCTACAGGTGGGTCAGCCCCAGCATTTT
>-|TRBJ2-5|TRBV3-1/TRBV3-2|-
CASSQDLTRGDGETQYF
TGTGCCAGCAGCCAAGACCTGACTAGGGGCGATGGAGAGACCCAGTACTTC
>-|TRBJ2-7|TRBV29-1|TRBD1
CSDRDRFTYEQYF
TGCAGCGACCGGGACAGATTTACCTACGAGCAGTACTTC
>-|TRBJ1-2|TRBV19|-
CASSIKKGQGNGYTF
TGTGCCAGTAGTATTAAGAAGGGCCAGGGAAATGGCTACACCTTC
>once|TRBJ1-1|TRBV27|-
CASSLGAGNTEAFF
TGTGCCAGCAGTTTAGGGGCAGGCAACACTGAAGCTTTCTTT
>few|TRBJ2-2|TRBV30|TRBD1
CAWSVLGGTGGTGELFF
TGTGCCTGGAGTGTATTAGGGGGGACAGGGGGGACCGGGGAGCTGTTTTTT
>few|TRBJ1-6|TRBV10-3|-
CAISGVGGEADNSPLHF
TGTGCCATCAGTGGGGTGGGGGGGGAAGCGGATAATTCACCCCTCCACTTT
>many|TRBJ1-6|TRBV7-8|-
CASSSYRVGNSPLHF
TGTGCCAGCAGCTCCTACAGGGTTGGTAATTCACCCCTCCACTTT
>medium-sized|TRBJ2-7|TRBV5-4|-
CASSLARGYEQYF
TGTGCCAGCAGCTTGGCCCGAGGCTACGAGCAGTACTTC
>-|TRBJ1-1|TRBV7-9|-
CASSSGSDTEAFF
TGTGCCAGCAGCTCGGGATCTGACACTGAAGCTTTCTTT
>-|TRBJ1-1|TRBV10-3|-
CAISRVRQDTEAFF
TGTGCCATCAGCCGGGTCCGTCAAGACACTGAAGCTTTCTTT
>-|TRBJ1-5|TRBV1|-
CTSSPEATETGGGNQPQHF
TGCACCAGCAGCCCCGAGGCTACAGAAACAGGGGGAGGCAATCAGCCCCAGCATTTT
>-|TRBJ2-7|TRBV27|-
CASSLGRGQQYF
TGTGCCAGCAGTTTAGGCAGGGGCCAGCAGTACTTC
>-|TRBJ1-2|TRBV27|-
CASSFMGGRSDGYTF
TGTGCCAGCAGTTTTATGGGGGGGCGCAGCGATGGCTACACCTTC
>-|TRBJ2-5|TRBV29-1|-
CSVRVETQYF
TGCAGCGTGAGAGTGGAGACCCAGTACTTC
>-|TRBJ2-5|TRBV18|-
CASSPGGGEETQYF
TGTGCCAGCTCACCGGGAGGAGGGGAAGAGACCCAGTACTTC
>-|TRBJ2-7|TRBV5-6|TRBD1
CASSGDSALYEQYF
TGTGCCAGCAGTGGGGACAGCGCTTTATACGAGCAGTACTTC
>once|TRBJ1-2|TRBV27|-
CASSPTRRVNGYTF
TGTGCCAGCAGTCCCACTCGACGGGTGAATGGCTACACCTTC
>-|TRBJ2-2|TRBV5-1|TRBD2
CASSSHPGLAGPGELFF
TGCGCCAGCAGCTCCCATCCGGGACTAGCGGGGCCCGGGGAGCTGTTTTTT
>-|TRBJ2-5|TRBV30|-
CAWHRDSAQETQYF
TGTGCCTGGCACCGGGACTCCGCCCAAGAGACCCAGTACTTC
>-|TRBJ2-2|TRBV5-1|TRBD1
CASSSPTGPNTGELFF
TGCGCCAGCAGCTCCCCGACAGGGCCGAACACCGGGGAGCTGTTTTTT
>few|TRBJ2-6|TRBV11-2|TRBD1
CASSLEFGTDLSGANVLTF
TGTGCCAGCAGCTTAGAATTCGGGACAGATCTCTCGGGGGCCAACGTCCTGACTTTC
>-|TRBJ1-1|TRBV5-6|-
CASSFWARQNTEAFF
TGTGCCAGCAGCTTTTGGGCCAGACAGAACACTGAAGCTTTCTTT
>-|TRBJ1-5|TRBV24-1|TRBD1
CATRESRDRDWGSQPQHF
TGTGCCACCAGGGAATCCCGGGACAGGGATTGGGGTAGTCAGCCCCAGCATTTT
>-|TRBJ1-2|TRBV24-1|-
CATSGSRDTTYYGYTF
TGTGCCACCAGTGGCTCCCGGGACACCACCTACTATGGCTACACCTTC
>-|TRBJ1-5|TRBV7-2|-
CASSLLTGNQPQHF
TGTGCCAGCAGCTTACTTACAGGGAATCAGCCCCAGCATTTT
>once|TRBJ2-3|TRBV7-9|TRBD1
CASSLRGLGTDTQYF
TGTGCCAGCAGCTTAAGGGGGCTCGGCACAGATACGCAGTATTTT
>-|TRBJ2-7|TRBV28|TRBD2
CASSSGGAPYEQYF
TGTGCCAGCAGTAGCGGGGGGGCCCCCTACGAGCAGTACTTC
>few|TRBJ1-2|TRBV2|-
CASSQLKVGDGYTF
TGTGCCAGCAGCCAGCTAAAAGTAGGGGATGGCTACACCTTC
>-|TRBJ2-7|TRBV5-1|TRBD1
CASSLGGTGGKQYF
TGCGCCAGCAGCTTGGGCGGGACAGGGGGGAAGCAGTACTTC
>-|TRBJ1-1|TRBV30|TRBD1
CAWSPSGGVRAFF
TGTGCCTGGAGTCCCTCAGGGGGAGTGCGAGCTTTCTTT
>-|TRBJ2-3|TRBV5-4|TRBD2
CASSLQTSGVRDTQYF
TGTGCCAGCAGCTTGCAGACTAGCGGGGTTCGGGATACGCAGTATTTT
>-|TRBJ2-3|TRBV1|-
CTSCLTTGLDTDTQYF
TGCACCAGTTGCCTCACAACGGGACTTGACACAGATACGCAGTATTTT
>-|TRBJ2-7|TRBV6-6|-
CASSYEGTLYEQYF
TGTGCCAGCAGTTACGAAGGGACTCTCTACGAGCAGTACTTC
>-|TRBJ1-4|TRBV7-9|-
CASRLTENEKLFF
TGTGCCAGCAGATTGACAGAAAATGAAAAACTGTTTTTT
>-|TRBJ2-2|TRBV7-9|TRBD1
CASSLEQGADGELFF
TGTGCCAGCAGCTTAGAACAGGGGGCCGACGGGGAGCTGTTTTTT
>-|TRBJ1-4|TRBV30|-
CAWSVLREKLFF
TGTGCCTGGAGTGTACTACGAGAAAAACTGTTTTTT
>-|TRBJ1-2|TRBV4-1|TRBD1
CASSQEGRDRANGYTF
TGCGCCAGCAGCCAAGAGGGTCGGGACAGGGCAAATGGCTACACCTTC
>once|TRBJ1-2|TRBV6-5|TRBD1
CASSYSGGLNGYTF
TGTGCCAGCAGTTACTCAGGGGGCTTGAATGGCTACACCTTC
>-|TRBJ2-7|TRBV2|TRBD1
CASLPGTGSYEQYF
TGTGCCAGCCTACCCGGGACAGGGTCCTACGAGCAGTACTTC
>few|TRBJ1-3|TRBV6-5|-
CASQGVRDTIYF
TGTGCCAGTCAGGGTGTTCGGGACACCATATATTTT
>-|TRBJ2-1|TRBV6-6|TRBD2
CASSRLAGGQSYNEQFF
TGTGCCAGCAGTCGACTAGCGGGAGGGCAGAGCTACAATGAGCAGTTCTTC
>-|TRBJ2-7|TRBV11-2|-
CASSPSDSYSYEQYF
TGTGCCAGCAGCCCCTCCGACAGTTACTCCTACGAGCAGTACTTC
>-|TRBJ2-1|TRBV18|TRBD1
CASMGQTYNEQFF
TGTGCCAGCATGGGACAGACTTACAATGAGCAGTTCTTC
>-|TRBJ2-4|TRBV5-1|TRBD1
CASSPHRTGQIPLAKNIQYF
TGCGCCAGCAGCCCACACCGGACAGGCCAGATCCCATTAGCCAAAAACATTCAGTACTTC
>-|TRBJ1-3|TRBV28|-
CASSAFSSGNTIYF
TGTGCCAGCAGCGCTTTTAGCTCTGGAAACACCATATATTTT
>once|TRBJ1-1|TRBV28|TRBD1
CASNSPGDRAEAFF
TGTGCCAGCAACTCACCCGGGGACAGGGCTGAAGCTTTCTTT